Listed here is a single TCR beta chain. The data stem from a study of blood T cell repertoires in COVID-19. V dropped 6 bases and J dropped 7; count of bases not matched to a gene: 9. The CDR3 totals 14 residues. Looked up from germline, CDR1 is MNHEY and CDR2 is SVGAGI. The assay was immunoSEQ multiplex PCR, and TCRdb's table has in-frame clones only and misses some. The sample consists of around 180,000 clones, 86% of them appearing once. This chain connects TRBV6-5 to TRBJ1-2, with 9 nucleotides matching TRBD1. The receptor comes from a woman aged 25 to 45 who had recovered from COVID-19. Sequencing used PBMCs or T cells enriched from blood (not recorded which). CDR3 in DNA: TGTGCCAGCAGACTCGGAAAACAGGGGGCTGGCTACACCTTC. It codes for CASRLGKQGAGYTF.